This record covers a single T cell receptor beta chain. Its cognate antigen is unknown. Clones were sequenced by immunoSEQ multiplex PCR, and TCRdb holds only the in-frame ones, with some missing. There are around 63,000 clones in the sample; approximately 85% occur only once, and roughly 19% lies in the top ten. The ends were cut back, 5 bases at V and 0 bases at J, with 15 bases in the middle. This CDR3 spans 16 amino acids. The V gene's germline CDR1 is MDHEN and CDR2 SYDVKM. The entry originates in a study of T cell responses to AZD1222 COVID-19 vaccine. Findings and limits, study-wide: Baseline seropositives among AZD1222 recipients totaled only five to seven. Distributed over spike, vaccine-associated CD4 TCRs predominated at 160-218 and 743-854.

This clonotype was sampled from an adult in good health. This material consisted of peripheral blood, taken on day 0 of AZD1222 vaccination. The chain uses TRBV28 and TRBJ2-3, with TRBD1 as a possible D gene (6 bases). This CDR3 reads CASSPVGALSTDTQYF. CDR3 nucleotide sequence: TGTGCCAGCAGTCCCGTGGGGGCCTTGAGCACAGATACGCAGTATTTT.